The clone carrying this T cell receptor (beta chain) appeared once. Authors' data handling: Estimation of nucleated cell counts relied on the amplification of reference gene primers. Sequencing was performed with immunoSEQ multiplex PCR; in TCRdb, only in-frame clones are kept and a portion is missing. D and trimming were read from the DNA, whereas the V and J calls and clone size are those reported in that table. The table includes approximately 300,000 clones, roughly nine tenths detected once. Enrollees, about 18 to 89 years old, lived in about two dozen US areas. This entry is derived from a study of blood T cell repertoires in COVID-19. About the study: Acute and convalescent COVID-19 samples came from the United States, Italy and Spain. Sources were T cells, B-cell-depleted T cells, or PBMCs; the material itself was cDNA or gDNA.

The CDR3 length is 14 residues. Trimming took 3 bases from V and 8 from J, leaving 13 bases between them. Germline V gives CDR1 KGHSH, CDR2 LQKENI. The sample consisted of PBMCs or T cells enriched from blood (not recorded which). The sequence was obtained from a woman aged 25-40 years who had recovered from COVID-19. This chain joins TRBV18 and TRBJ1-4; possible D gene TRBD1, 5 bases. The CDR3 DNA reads TGTGCCAGCTCACCTCAGGGTGATCGAGAAAAACTGTTTTTT. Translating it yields CASSPQGDREKLFF.